This TCR beta chain stems from a study of cytomegalovirus exposure and HLA in healthy donors. Study-level background: The same platform was used for the 100 to 150 validation repertoires and the roughly 670 first-cohort repertoires, a later analysis reported. Study-wide points: Many donors shared some public TCRs, even though most TCR sequences were rare. The authors enumerated over 150 TCR beta chains as linked to cytomegalovirus.

A remark on this clone: Its antigen is currently unknown.

Generated by immunoSEQ multiplex PCR, the TCRdb table keeps only in-frame clones and is missing some. The top ten clones hold under 9% of a sample with under 150,000 clones, about 87% of them seen once. The V and J ends lost 2 bases and 2 bases respectively, with 9 bases between them. Germline V gives CDR1 GTSNPN, CDR2 SVGIG (reference sequence). This CDR3 has 13 residues. The sequenced material came from PBMCs. The chain is built from TRBV30 and TRBJ1-2; D not certain. This sequence originates from a man between 18 and 35 years old in good health and CMV-seropositive. CDR3 protein: CAWSKRENYGYTF. The CDR3 DNA reads as TGTGCCTGGAGTAAGAGGGAGAACTATGGCTACACCTTC. The variable domain in full, with the rest retrieved from reference TRBV30 and TRBJ1-2, is SQTIHQWPATLVQPVGSPLSLECTVEGTSNPNLYWYRQAAGRGLQLLFYSVGIGQISSEVPQNLSASRPQDRQFILSSKKLLLSDSGFYLCAWSKRENYGYTFGSGTRLTVV.